This TCR beta chain came from a study of T cells after yellow fever vaccination. Findings of the study overall: Most clones from primary vaccination resurfaced after the booster (approximately 95% CD4, around 89% CD8). CD4 and CD8 compartments shared a small share of clonotypes.

V shed 4 bases and J 10 bases; nucleotides not matched to a gene: 14. CDR3 size: 16 residues. Looked up from germline, CDR1 is SGHNT and CDR2 is YYREEE (reference sequence). As for this clonotype: The antigen is unknown.

Template switching with 5'RACE generated the TCR cDNA and added a universal primer site and UMIs. TCRdb processed the 5' RACE reads anew with MiXCR; each CDR3 protein has one entry. The data hold under 95,000 distinct CDR3 sequences, with more than 5.5% observed a single time. The sample consisted of CD8+ T cells sorted from PBMCs, taken 10 to 11 days after the first yellow fever vaccination. The source of this sequence is a man younger than 35 who received the YFV17D yellow fever vaccine. V is TRBV5-4 and J is TRBJ2-1; 10 bases line up with TRBD1. The CDR3 sequence: CASSIAGTGDISEQFF. The DNA of the CDR3 is TGTGCCAGCAGCATCGCCGGGACAGGGGATATATCGGAGCAGTTCTTC. Filled out from reference TRBV5-4 and TRBJ2-1, the complete variable domain reads ETGVTQSPTHLIKTRGQQVTLRCSSQSGHNTVSWYQQALGQGPQFIFQYYREEENGRGNFPPRFSGLQFPNYSSELNVNALELDDSALYLCASSIAGTGDISEQFFGPGTRLTVL.